A single sample gave rise to the 27 T cell receptor beta chains below, sequenced in a study of blood T cell repertoires in COVID-19. The data were produced by immunoSEQ multiplex PCR, yet TCRdb's version contains in-frame clones alone and is incomplete. The sample consists of approximately 310,000 clones, more than 70% of them appearing once. The specimen was peripheral blood. These receptors all stem from a woman aged 50 to 60 who had recovered from COVID-19.

CDR3 coding DNA: TGTGCCAGCGAGCATAGTCCGGGGAGGGATGAAAACATTCAGTACTTC. Protein sequence: CASEHSPGRDENIQYF. The chain carries TRBV27 and TRBJ2-4; 7 bases fit TRBD2. Trimming removed 8 bases from V and 5 bases from J; junction bases left unmatched: 15. CDR3 length: 16 residues. Germline CDR1 is MNHEY and CDR2 is SMNVEV (reference sequence).

The chain carries TRBV4-1 and TRBJ1-2; 10 bases fit TRBD1. The CDR3 consists of 15 residues. V dropped 3 bases and J dropped 4; count of bases not matched to a gene: 5. Germline CDR1 is MGHRA and CDR2 is YSYEKL. CDR3 region: CASSHGGQGVYGYTF. DNA of the CDR3: TGCGCCAGCAGCCATGGAGGACAGGGGGTCTATGGCTACACCTTC.

This chain connects TRBV28 to TRBJ2-7; TRBD1 is a possible D gene (5 bases). Trimming pared 3 bases from V and 4 bases from J, leaving 10 bases between. CDR1 and CDR2 (germline): MDHEN, SYDVKM. The CDR3 is 13 residues long. In DNA, the CDR3 is TGTGCCAGCAGTTTGGGGCCAGGTTACGAGCAGTACTTC. As protein: CASSLGPGYEQYF.

This rearrangement joins TRBV30 to TRBJ1-5, with D unresolved. The germline CDR1 and CDR2 sequences are GTSNPN and SVGIG (reference sequence). The length of the CDR3 is 15 residues. The V gene lost 5 bases and the J gene lost 0 bases, with 14 bases spanning the gap. For the CDR3, the DNA is TGTGCCTGGGCGGAGGGAGGGAATAGCAATCAGCCCCAGCATTTT. It specifies CAWAEGGNSNQPQHF.

The chain recombines TRBV5-8 with TRBJ2-5; TRBD2 matches at 8 bases. The CDR3 is made up of 15 amino acids. Per the germline V gene, CDR1 is SGHTS and CDR2 is YDEGEE. The V gene end was trimmed by 2 bases and the J gene end by 5 bases; junction bases not matched to a gene: 8. The CDR3 nucleotides read TGTGCCAGCAGCTTCGGCGGGGGGCCGAAGGAGACCCAGTACTTC. It codes for CASSFGGGPKETQYF.

The chain uses TRBV5-1 and TRBJ1-2; 7 bases map to TRBD1. The CDR3 spans 17 residues. Trimming cost V 4 bases and J 1 base; bases outside gene matches: 13. The V gene's germline CDR1 is SGHRS and CDR2 YFSETQ. The CDR3 protein is CASSPRTGAMDNYGYTF. The CDR3 nucleotides read TGCGCCAGCAGCCCTCGGACAGGCGCTATGGATAACTATGGCTACACCTTC.

The chain employs TRBV24-1 and TRBJ2-1; 8 bases fit TRBD1. Germline loops: CDR1 KGHDR, CDR2 SFDVKD. Trimming took 9 bases from V and 7 from J; bases not matched to a gene: 10. The CDR3 has 14 amino acids. The CDR3 DNA follows: TGTGCCACCCCGGGCAGGGGGCGAAGGAATGAGCAGTTCTTC. This codes for CATPGRGRRNEQFF.

The rearrangement joins TRBV4-1 to TRBJ2-7; 9 bases line up with TRBD1. V trimming: 4 bases; J trimming: 5 bases; junction bases outside the gene matches: 12. This CDR3 contains 16 residues. Germline V lookup: CDR1 MGHRA, CDR2 YSYEKL. For the CDR3, the DNA is TGCGCCAGCAGCCCCCGGGGGGACAGGGTTTCCCACGAGCAGTACTTC. Residues: CASSPRGDRVSHEQYF.

Written as DNA, the CDR3 is TGTGCCAGCGGGACTACCCTACCGAAGCAGTACTTC. Protein product: CASGTTLPKQYF. The rearrangement links TRBV28 to TRBJ2-7; 7 nucleotides agree with TRBD2. This CDR3 region has 12 residues. V lost 8 bases, J lost 8 bases, and 9 bases stayed unmatched. From germline, CDR1 is MDHEN and CDR2 SYDVKM. The full variable domain, in which reference TRBV28 and TRBJ2-7 provide the parts outside the CDR3, is DVKVTQSSRYLVKRTGEKVFLECVQDMDHENMFWYRQDPGLGLRLIYFSYDVKMKEKGDIPEGYSVSREKKERFSLILESASTNQTSMYLCASGTTLPKQYFGPGTRLTVT.

CDR3 in DNA: TGCGCCAGCAGCCGGGAACTACTGACAGCGAGTCTTGCAACTAATGAAAAACTGTTTTTT. As protein: CASSRELLTASLATNEKLFF. The chain combines TRBV4-1 with TRBJ1-4; D is perhaps TRBD1 (5 bases). Germline CDR1 is MGHRA and CDR2 is YSYEKL. Trimming pared 4 bases from V and 0 bases from J, leaving 24 bases between. This CDR3 has 20 residues.

This clone has just one count. This CDR3 reads CASSLDGHEKSEAFF. CDR3 in DNA: TGTGCCAGCAGCTTGGATGGACACGAGAAATCTGAAGCTTTCTTT. The rearrangement uses TRBV5-4 and TRBJ1-1; D perhaps matches TRBD1 (5 bases). The ends were cut back, 0 bases at V and 6 bases at J, with 15 bases in the middle. CDR1 SGHNT and CDR2 YYREEE come from the germline V gene (reference sequence). The CDR3 covers 15 residues.

This chain's CDR3 is CASSQYRGGLFF. The CDR3 DNA follows: TGCGCCAGCAGCCAATACAGGGGGGGGTTGTTTTTT. The chain combines TRBV4-3 with TRBJ2-2, with D possibly being TRBD1 (8 bases). The germline V gene has CDR1 LGHNA and CDR2 YSLEER. V shed 2 bases and J shed 15 bases, with 13 bases lying between them. The CDR3 has 12 residues.

The chain has TRBV6-5 and TRBJ1-6; 8 bases align to TRBD1. Losses at the gene ends were 0 bases for V and 7 bases for J; bases not matched to a gene: 5. Germline V gene sequence: CDR1 MNHEY, CDR2 SVGAGI. This CDR3 region has 16 residues. The CDR3 is CASSYSIWTGNSPLHF. The DNA for the CDR3 is TGTGCCAGCAGTTACTCGATATGGACAGGGAATTCACCCCTCCACTTT.

The gene calls are TRBV3-1 (or the pseudogene TRBV3-2) and TRBJ2-5, with D perhaps TRBD2 (5 bases). Germline CDR1 and CDR2: LGHDT and YNNKEL (reference sequence). Trimming took 0 bases from V and 6 from J, leaving 11 bases between them. This CDR3 spans 14 amino acids. The CDR3 is CASSQDSLAKTQYF. The CDR3 DNA reads as TGTGCCAGCAGCCAAGATAGCTTAGCGAAGACCCAGTACTTC.

This clone was found a few times. V and J are TRBV4-3 and TRBJ2-5, with D possibly being TRBD2 (5 bases). The ends were cut back, 3 bases at V and 5 bases at J, with 16 bases in the middle. CDR1 and CDR2 from the germline V gene are LGHNA and YSLEER. CDR3 length: 15 amino acids. The CDR3 DNA is TGCGCCAGCAGCCACCGCCTAGGTCCGGGGGAGACCCAGTACTTC. Its translation is CASSHRLGPGETQYF.

The chain recombines TRBV18 with TRBJ1-2; weak D call: TRBD1 (6 bases). The germline V and J ends were trimmed by 2 bases and 2 bases, with 12 bases remaining between them. The CDR3 loop spans 15 amino acids. The germline V gene has CDR1 KGHSH and CDR2 LQKENI. Here the CDR3 reads CASSPTNDRNYGYTF. The CDR3 bases are TGTGCCAGCTCACCAACAAACGACAGGAACTATGGCTACACCTTC. Full variable domain (rest looked up from reference TRBV18 and TRBJ1-2): NAGVMQNPRHLVRRRGQEARLRCSPMKGHSHVYWYRQLPEEGLKFMVYLQKENIIDESGMPKERFSAEFPKEGPSILRIQQVVRGDSAAYFCASSPTNDRNYGYTFGSGTRLTVV.

V gene TRBV30 combines with J gene TRBJ1-2; maybe TRBD1 (5 bases). The V and J ends lost 3 bases and 4 bases respectively, with 21 bases between them. Germline CDR1 GTSNPN, CDR2 SVGIG (reference sequence). The CDR3 has 16 residues. CDR3 loop: CAWRSIRGGFAYGYTF. Written as DNA, the CDR3 is TGTGCCTGGAGATCTATACGCGGGGGTTTTGCCTATGGCTACACCTTC.

The gene calls are TRBV15 and TRBJ2-2; D is possibly TRBD2 (5 bases). Germline loops: CDR1 LNHNV, CDR2 YYDKDF (reference sequence). V gave up 0 bases and J gave up 1 base, with 15 bases separating them. CDR3 size: 18 residues. The CDR3 nucleotides are TGTGCCACCAGCAGAGATCAATGGGCAGGAGGGAACACCGGGGAGCTGTTTTTT. Amino acids: CATSRDQWAGGNTGELFF. Looking up the rest from reference TRBV15 and TRBJ2-2 gives the full variable domain: DAMVIQNPRYQVTQFGKPVTLSCSQTLNHNVMYWYQQKSSQAPKLLFHYYDKDFNNEADTPDNFQSRRPNTSFCFLDIRSPGLGDTAMYLCATSRDQWAGGNTGELFFGEGSRLTVL.

The chain links TRBV20-1 to TRBJ1-5; no reliable D call. The CDR3 contains 13 residues. Trimming removed 3 bases from V and 3 bases from J, with 9 bases in between. Germline V gene sequence: CDR1 DFQATT, CDR2 SNEGSKA (reference sequence). This CDR3 reads CSASGTNNQPQHF. CDR3 in DNA: TGCAGTGCTAGTGGCACAAACAATCAGCCCCAGCATTTT.

This clone showed up just once. This chain uses TRBV2 with TRBJ2-7; D is undetermined. Germline assignment: CDR1 SNHLY and CDR2 FYNNEI. V dropped 1 base and J dropped 2 bases, with 6 bases sitting between them. The CDR3 contains 13 residues. The CDR3 DNA reads TGTGCCAGCAGTGAAGTCGTTACCTACGAGCAGTACTTC. Protein: CASSEVVTYEQYF.

The chain couples TRBV10-2 to TRBJ1-4; tentatively, D is TRBD1 (5 bases). CDR3 size: 16 residues. CDR1 is WSHSY and CDR2 is SAAADI in the germline V gene. V gave up 3 bases and J gave up 0 bases, with 11 bases separating them. CDR3 in amino acids: CASSDRRQPTNEKLFF. In DNA form, the CDR3 reads TGCGCCAGCAGTGATCGGAGACAGCCAACTAATGAAAAACTGTTTTTT.

The rearrangement joins TRBV7-2 to TRBJ2-7; 7 bases are a match to TRBD2. Germline CDR1 is SGHTA and CDR2 is FQGNSA. CDR3 length: 15 amino acids. Losses at the gene ends were 1 base for V and 3 bases for J; bases not matched to a gene: 6. Here the CDR3 DNA reads TGTGCCAGCAGCTTAGATAGGACTAGAAGCTACGAGCAGTACTTC. Amino acid sequence: CASSLDRTRSYEQYF. Combining the CDR3 with reference TRBV7-2 and TRBJ2-7 gives the whole variable domain GAGVSQSPSNKVTEKGKDVELRCDPISGHTALYWYRQSLGQGLEFLIYFQGNSAPDKSGLPSDRFSAERTGGSVSTLTIQRTQQEDSAVYLCASSLDRTRSYEQYFGPGTRLTVT.

CDR3 sequence: CASSVLRIGSPLHF. In DNA form, the CDR3 reads TGTGCCAGCAGTGTTTTGAGGATCGGGTCACCCCTCCACTTT. V and J are TRBV2 and TRBJ1-6; D remains unclear. Germline V gene lookup returns CDR1 SNHLY and CDR2 FYNNEI. V was trimmed by 4 bases and J by 10 bases, leaving 14 bases between them. This CDR3 is built from 14 residues.

This sequence joins TRBV15 and TRBJ1-1, with 7 bases lining up with TRBD1. In germline, CDR1 is LNHNV, CDR2 YYDKDF (reference sequence). V lost 0 bases and J lost 6; bases outside the gene matches: 10. This CDR3 contains 16 residues. The CDR3 DNA reads as TGTGCCACCAGCAGAGATCTATCGCAGGGGGGACCTGAAGCTTTCTTT. Translated: CATSRDLSQGGPEAFF.

The chain joins TRBV28 to TRBJ1-1; 7 bases match TRBD1. This CDR3 region has 12 residues. The germline gives CDR1 MDHEN, CDR2 SYDVKM. Unmatched junction bases numbered 9, after V lost 7 bases and J lost 10 bases. DNA for the CDR3: TGTGCCAGCATTGGCACAGGGGTAAGAGCTTTCTTT. Amino acids: CASIGTGVRAFF. The full variable domain, with the rest looked up from reference TRBV28 and TRBJ1-1, is DVKVTQSSRYLVKRTGEKVFLECVQDMDHENMFWYRQDPGLGLRLIYFSYDVKMKEKGDIPEGYSVSREKKERFSLILESASTNQTSMYLCASIGTGVRAFFGQGTRLTVV.

The chain uses TRBV5-5 and TRBJ2-1, with TRBD2 matching 11 bases. The V and J ends lost 4 bases and 8 bases, in that order; junction bases with no gene match: 8. The CDR3 loop spans 15 amino acids. Germline V CDR1 and CDR2: SGHKS, YYEKEE (reference sequence). CDR3: CASSRLAGGRYEQFF. The CDR3 region has the DNA TGTGCCAGCAGCCGATTAGCGGGGGGGCGCTATGAGCAGTTCTTC.

The chain joins TRBV7-6 to TRBJ2-7, with 10 bases lining up with TRBD2. Germline CDR1 SGHVS, CDR2 FNYEAQ. The CDR3 is made up of 15 amino acids. V shed 5 bases and J 3 bases; nucleotides not matched to a gene: 7. The CDR3 DNA reads TGTGCCAGCAGCCCACTTGCTAGCGGGAGCTACGAGCAGTACTTC. Its translation: CASSPLASGSYEQYF.